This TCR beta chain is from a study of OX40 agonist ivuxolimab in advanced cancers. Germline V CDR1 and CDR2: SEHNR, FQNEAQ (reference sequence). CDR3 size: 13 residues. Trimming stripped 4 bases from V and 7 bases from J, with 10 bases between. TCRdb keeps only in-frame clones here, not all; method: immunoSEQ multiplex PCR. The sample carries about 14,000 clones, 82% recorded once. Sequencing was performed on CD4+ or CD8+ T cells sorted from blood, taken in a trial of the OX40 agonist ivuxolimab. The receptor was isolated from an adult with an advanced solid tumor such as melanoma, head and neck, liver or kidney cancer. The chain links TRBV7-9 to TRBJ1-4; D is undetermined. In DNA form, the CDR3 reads TGTGCCAGCAGCTCCAGTGAAGCTGAAAAACTGTTTTTT. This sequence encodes CASSSSEAEKLFF.